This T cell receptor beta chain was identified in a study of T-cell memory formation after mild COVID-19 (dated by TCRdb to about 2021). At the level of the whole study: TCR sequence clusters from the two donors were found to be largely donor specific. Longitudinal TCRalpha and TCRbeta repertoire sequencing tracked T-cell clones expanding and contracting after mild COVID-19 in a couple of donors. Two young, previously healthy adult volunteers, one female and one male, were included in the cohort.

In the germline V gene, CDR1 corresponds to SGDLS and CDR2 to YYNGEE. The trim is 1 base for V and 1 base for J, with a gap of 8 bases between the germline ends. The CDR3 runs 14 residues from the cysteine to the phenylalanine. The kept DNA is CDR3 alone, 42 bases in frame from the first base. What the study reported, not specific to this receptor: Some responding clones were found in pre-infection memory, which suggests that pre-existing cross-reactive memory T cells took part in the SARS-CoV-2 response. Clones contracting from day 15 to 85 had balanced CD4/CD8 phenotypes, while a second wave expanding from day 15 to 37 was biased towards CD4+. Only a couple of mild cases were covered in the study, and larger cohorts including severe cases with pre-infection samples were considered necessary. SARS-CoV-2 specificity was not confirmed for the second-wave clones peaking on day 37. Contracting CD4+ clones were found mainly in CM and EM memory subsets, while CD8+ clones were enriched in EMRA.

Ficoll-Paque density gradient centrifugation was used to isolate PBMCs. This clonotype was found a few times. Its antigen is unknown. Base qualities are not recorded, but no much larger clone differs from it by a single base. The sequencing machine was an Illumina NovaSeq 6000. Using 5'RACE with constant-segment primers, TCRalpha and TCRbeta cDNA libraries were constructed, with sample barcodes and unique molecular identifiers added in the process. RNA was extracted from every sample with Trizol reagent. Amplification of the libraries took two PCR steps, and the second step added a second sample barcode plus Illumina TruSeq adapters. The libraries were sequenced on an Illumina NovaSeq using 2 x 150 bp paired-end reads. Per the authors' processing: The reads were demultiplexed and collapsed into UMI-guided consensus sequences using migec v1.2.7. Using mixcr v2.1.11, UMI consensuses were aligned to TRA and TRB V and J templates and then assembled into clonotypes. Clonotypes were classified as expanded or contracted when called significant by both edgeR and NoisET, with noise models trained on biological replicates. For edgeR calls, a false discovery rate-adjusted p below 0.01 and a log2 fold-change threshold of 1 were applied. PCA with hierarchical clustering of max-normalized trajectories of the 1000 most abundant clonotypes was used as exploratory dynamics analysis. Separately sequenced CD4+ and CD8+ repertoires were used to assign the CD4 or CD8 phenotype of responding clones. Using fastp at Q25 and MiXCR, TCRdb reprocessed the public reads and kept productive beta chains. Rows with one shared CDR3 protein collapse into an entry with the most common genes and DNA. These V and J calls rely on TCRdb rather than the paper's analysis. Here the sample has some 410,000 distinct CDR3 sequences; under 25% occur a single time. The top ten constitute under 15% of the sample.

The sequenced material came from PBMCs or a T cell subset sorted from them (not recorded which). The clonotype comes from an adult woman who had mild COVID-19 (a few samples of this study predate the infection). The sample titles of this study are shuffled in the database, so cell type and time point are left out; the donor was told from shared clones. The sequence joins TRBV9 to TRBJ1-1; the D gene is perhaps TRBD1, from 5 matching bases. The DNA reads TGTGCCAGCAGCGTATCTGGGGGGAACACTGAAGCTTTCTTT. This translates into CASSVSGGNTEAFF. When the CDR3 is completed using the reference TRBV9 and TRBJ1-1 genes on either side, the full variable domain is DSGVTQTPKHLITATGQRVTLRCSPRSGDLSVYWYQQSLDQGLQFLIQYYNGEERAKGNILERFSAQQFPDLHSELNLSSLELGDSALYFCASSVSGGNTEAFFGQGTRLTVV.